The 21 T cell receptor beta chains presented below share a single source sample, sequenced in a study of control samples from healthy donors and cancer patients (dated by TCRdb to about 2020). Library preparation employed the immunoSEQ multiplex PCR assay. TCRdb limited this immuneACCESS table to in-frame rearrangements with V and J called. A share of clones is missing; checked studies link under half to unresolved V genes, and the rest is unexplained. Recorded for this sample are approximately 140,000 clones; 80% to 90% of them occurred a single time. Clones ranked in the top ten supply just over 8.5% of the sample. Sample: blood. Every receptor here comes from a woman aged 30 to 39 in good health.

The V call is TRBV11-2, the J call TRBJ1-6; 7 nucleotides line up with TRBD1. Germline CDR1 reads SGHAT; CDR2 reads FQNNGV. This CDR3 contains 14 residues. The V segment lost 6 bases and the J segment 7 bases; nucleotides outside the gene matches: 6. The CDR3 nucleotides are TGTGCCAGCAGTTGGACAGGTGACAATTCACCCCTCCACTTT. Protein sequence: CASSWTGDNSPLHF.

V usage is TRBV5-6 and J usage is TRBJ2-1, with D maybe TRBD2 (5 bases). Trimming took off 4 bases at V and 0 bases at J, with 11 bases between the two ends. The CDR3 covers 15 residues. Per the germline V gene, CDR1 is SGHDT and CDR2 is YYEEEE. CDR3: CASSVPGSSYNEQFF. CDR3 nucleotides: TGTGCCAGCAGCGTCCCGGGGAGCTCCTACAATGAGCAGTTCTTC.

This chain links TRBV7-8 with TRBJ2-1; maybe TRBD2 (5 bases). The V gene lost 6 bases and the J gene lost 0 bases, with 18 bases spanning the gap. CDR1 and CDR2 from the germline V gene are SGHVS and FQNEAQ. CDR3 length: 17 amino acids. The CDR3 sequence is CASSYKLGESSYNEQFF. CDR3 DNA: TGTGCCAGCAGTTATAAACTAGGTGAAAGCTCCTACAATGAGCAGTTCTTC.

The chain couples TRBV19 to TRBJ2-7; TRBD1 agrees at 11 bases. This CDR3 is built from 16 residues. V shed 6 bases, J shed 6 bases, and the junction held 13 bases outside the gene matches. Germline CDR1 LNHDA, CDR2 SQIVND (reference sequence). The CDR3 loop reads CASSGAGTGGSGEQYF. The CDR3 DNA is TGTGCCAGTAGCGGGGCCGGGACAGGGGGTTCCGGCGAGCAGTACTTC.

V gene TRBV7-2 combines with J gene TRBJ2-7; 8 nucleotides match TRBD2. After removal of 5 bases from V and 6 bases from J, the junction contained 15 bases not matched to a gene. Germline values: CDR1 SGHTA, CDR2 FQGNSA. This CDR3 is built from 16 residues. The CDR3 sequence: CASSTPPQTSVGEQYF. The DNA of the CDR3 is TGTGCCAGCAGCACCCCACCCCAGACTAGCGTCGGCGAGCAGTACTTC.

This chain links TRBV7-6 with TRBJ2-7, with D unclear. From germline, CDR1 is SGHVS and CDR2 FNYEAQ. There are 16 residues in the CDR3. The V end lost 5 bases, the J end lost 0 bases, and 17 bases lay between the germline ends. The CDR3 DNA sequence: TGTGCCAGCAGCCGCGAAGGTTACCCCCTCTCCTACGAGCAGTACTTC. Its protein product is CASSREGYPLSYEQYF. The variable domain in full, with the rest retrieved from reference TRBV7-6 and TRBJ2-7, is GAGVSQSPRYKVTKRGQDVALRCDPISGHVSLYWYRQALGQGPEFLTYFNYEAQQDKSGLPNDRFSAERPEGSISTLTIQRTEQRDSAMYRCASSREGYPLSYEQYFGPGTRLTVT.

In DNA, the CDR3 is TGTGCCAGCAGCCCCGACGGAGACACAGATACGCAGTATTTT. Its translation is CASSPDGDTDTQYF. The V and J genes are TRBV11-3 and TRBJ2-3; no reliable D call. The CDR3 is 14 residues long. The germline CDR1 and CDR2 sequences are SGHNT and YENEEA. The germline V and J ends were trimmed by 5 bases and 2 bases, with 11 bases remaining between them. Variable domain in full (rest from reference TRBV11-3 and TRBJ2-3): EAGVVQSPRYKIIEKKQPVAFWCNPISGHNTLYWYLQNLGQGPELLIRYENEEAVDDSQLPKDRFSAERLKGVDSTLKIQPAELGDSAVYLCASSPDGDTDTQYFGPGTRLTVL.

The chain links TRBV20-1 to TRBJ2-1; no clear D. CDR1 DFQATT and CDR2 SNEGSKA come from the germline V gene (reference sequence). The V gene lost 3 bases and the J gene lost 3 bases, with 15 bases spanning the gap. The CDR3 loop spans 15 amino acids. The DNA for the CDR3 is TGCAGTGCTAGTCAAGCGACGGTGTTCTACAATGAGCAGTTCTTC. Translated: CSASQATVFYNEQFF.

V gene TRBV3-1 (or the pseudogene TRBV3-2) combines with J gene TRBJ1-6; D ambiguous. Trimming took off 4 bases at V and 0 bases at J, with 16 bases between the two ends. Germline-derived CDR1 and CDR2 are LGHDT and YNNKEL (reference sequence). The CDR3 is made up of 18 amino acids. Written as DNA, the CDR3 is TGTGCCAGCAGCCCCCAAACGGGCAGCAGCTCCTATAATTCACCCCTCCACTTT. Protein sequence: CASSPQTGSSSYNSPLHF.

The CDR3 loop reads CASSLSGGSAEKLFF. CDR3 in DNA: TGTGCCAGCAGCTTATCTGGGGGCTCGGCTGAAAAACTGTTTTTT. The genes are TRBV7-9 and TRBJ1-4; TRBD1 is a possible D gene (6 bases). The length of the CDR3 is 15 residues. Germline CDR1 reads SEHNR; CDR2 reads FQNEAQ (reference sequence). Trimming took 2 bases from V and 7 from J, leaving 14 bases between them.

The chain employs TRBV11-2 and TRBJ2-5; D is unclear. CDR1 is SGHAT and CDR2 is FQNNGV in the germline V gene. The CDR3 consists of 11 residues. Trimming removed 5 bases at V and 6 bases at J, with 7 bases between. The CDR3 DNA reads TGTGCCAGCAGCAAAATAAAGACCCAGTACTTC. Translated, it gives CASSKIKTQYF.

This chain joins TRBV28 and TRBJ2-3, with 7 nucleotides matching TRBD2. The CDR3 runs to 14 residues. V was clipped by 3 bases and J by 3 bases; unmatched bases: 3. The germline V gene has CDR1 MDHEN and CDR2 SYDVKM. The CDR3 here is CASSFGGRTDTQYF. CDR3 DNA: TGTGCCAGCAGTTTCGGGGGGAGGACAGATACGCAGTATTTT. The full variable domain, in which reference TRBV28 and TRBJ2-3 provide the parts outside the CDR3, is DVKVTQSSRYLVKRTGEKVFLECVQDMDHENMFWYRQDPGLGLRLIYFSYDVKMKEKGDIPEGYSVSREKKERFSLILESASTNQTSMYLCASSFGGRTDTQYFGPGTRLTVL.

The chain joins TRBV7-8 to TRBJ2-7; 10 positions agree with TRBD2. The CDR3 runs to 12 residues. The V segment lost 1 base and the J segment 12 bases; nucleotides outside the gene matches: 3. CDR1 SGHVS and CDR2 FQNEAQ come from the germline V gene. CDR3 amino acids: CASSLEAGGPYF. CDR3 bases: TGTGCCAGCAGCTTAGAAGCGGGAGGGCCGTACTTC.

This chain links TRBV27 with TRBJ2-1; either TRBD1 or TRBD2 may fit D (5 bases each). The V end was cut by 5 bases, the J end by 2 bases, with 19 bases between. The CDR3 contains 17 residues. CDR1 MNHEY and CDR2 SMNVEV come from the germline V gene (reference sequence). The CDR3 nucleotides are TGTGCCAGCAGTCTCGCCTCTCCGGGACGACCCTACAATGAGCAGTTCTTC. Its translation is CASSLASPGRPYNEQFF.

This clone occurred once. The CDR3 nucleotides read TGTGCCAGCAGTTCCACCAGCGGAAGGAGGTACGAGCAGTACTTC. This codes for CASSSTSGRRYEQYF. The gene calls are TRBV6-5 and TRBJ2-7; possibly TRBD2 for D (5 bases). The CDR3 contains 15 residues. V was clipped by 4 bases and J by 4 bases, with 17 bases between them. Looked up from germline, CDR1 is MNHEY and CDR2 is SVGAGI.

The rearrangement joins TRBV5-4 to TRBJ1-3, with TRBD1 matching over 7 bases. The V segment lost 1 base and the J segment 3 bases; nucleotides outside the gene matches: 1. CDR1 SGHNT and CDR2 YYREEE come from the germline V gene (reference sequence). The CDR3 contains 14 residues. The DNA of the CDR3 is TGTGCCAGCAGCTTGCGACAGGGTGGAAACACCATATATTTT. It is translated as CASSLRQGGNTIYF.

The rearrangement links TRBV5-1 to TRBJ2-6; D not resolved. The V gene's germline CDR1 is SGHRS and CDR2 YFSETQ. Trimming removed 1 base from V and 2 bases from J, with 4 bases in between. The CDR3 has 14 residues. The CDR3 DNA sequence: TGCGCCAGCAGCTTGAGCACTGGGGCCAACGTCCTGACTTTC. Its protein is CASSLSTGANVLTF.

The CDR3 here is CARLGGAAYHTF. The CDR3, as DNA: TGCGCCAGGTTGGGGGGGGCAGCATACCACACCTTC. The rearrangement uses TRBV23-1 and TRBJ1-2, with D possibly being TRBD1 (6 bases). TRBV23-1 is designated an ORF whose function remains uncertain. The CDR3 spans 12 residues. V gave up 9 bases and J gave up 12 bases, with 20 bases separating them.

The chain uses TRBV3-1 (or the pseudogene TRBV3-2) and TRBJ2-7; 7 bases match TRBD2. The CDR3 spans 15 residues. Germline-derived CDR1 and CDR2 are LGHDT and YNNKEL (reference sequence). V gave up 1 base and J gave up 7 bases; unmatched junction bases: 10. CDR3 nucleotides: TGTGCCAGCAGCCAAGTCCTAGCGGCCTGGGGGGAGCAGTACTTC. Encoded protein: CASSQVLAAWGEQYF.

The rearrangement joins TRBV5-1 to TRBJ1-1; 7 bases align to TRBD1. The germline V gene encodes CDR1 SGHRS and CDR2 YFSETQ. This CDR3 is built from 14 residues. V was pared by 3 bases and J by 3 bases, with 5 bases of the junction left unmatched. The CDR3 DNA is TGCGCCAGCAGCTCGGGACAGCCCGACACTGAAGCTTTCTTT. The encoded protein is CASSSGQPDTEAFF.

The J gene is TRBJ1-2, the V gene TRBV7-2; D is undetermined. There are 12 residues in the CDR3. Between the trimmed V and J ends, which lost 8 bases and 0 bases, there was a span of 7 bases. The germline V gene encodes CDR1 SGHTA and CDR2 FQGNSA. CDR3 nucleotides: TGTGCCAGCTCCACAACTAACTATGGCTACACCTTC. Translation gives CASSTTNYGYTF.